Reported below is one TCR beta chain. The data originate from a study of blood T cell repertoires in COVID-19. Libraries were prepared by immunoSEQ multiplex PCR; TCRdb keeps only in-frame clonotypes and omits some of them. The data hold nearly 110,000 clones, with approximately 89% observed a single time. Germline-derived CDR1 and CDR2 are SGHDN and FVKESK. Deletions cut 4 bases from V and 6 bases from J, with 12 bases between. This CDR3 comprises 14 residues. The chain combines TRBV14 with TRBJ1-4; the D gene is possibly TRBD1 (5 bases). The sample comprised peripheral blood. The source is a man aged 50-59 years with active or convalescent COVID-19. Here the CDR3 reads CASSLGRGYEKLFF. CDR3 DNA sequence: TGTGCCAGCAGCCTCGGGAGGGGTTATGAAAAACTGTTTTTT.